The 24 T cell receptor beta chains below were found in one sample sequenced in a study of long-term antiretroviral therapy in people with HIV. With survey level as its setting, the immunoSEQ assay was v3.0. Profiled with immunoSEQ multiplex PCR; TCRdb holds only in-frame clones, not every one. The sample has about 50,000 clones, around 84% seen once. This specimen consisted of unsorted PBMCs, obtained 0.8 years after starting antiretroviral therapy. All receptors derive from a woman between 18 and 30 years old with HIV.

This clone was observed a single time. Distinct nucleotide sequences in the sample also encode this CDR3. V is TRBV15 and J is TRBJ2-1; TRBD2 is a possible D gene (6 bases). This CDR3 is built from 14 residues. Per the germline V gene, CDR1 is LNHNV and CDR2 is YYDKDF (reference sequence). V was shortened by 2 bases and J by 5 bases, with 10 bases between the two germline ends. The CDR3 DNA reads as TGTGCCACCAGCAGACCCGGCGGGAACAATGAGCAGTTCTTC. It is translated as CATSRPGGNNEQFF. Using reference TRBV15 and TRBJ2-1 for the parts outside the CDR3, the full variable domain is DAMVIQNPRYQVTQFGKPVTLSCSQTLNHNVMYWYQQKSSQAPKLLFHYYDKDFNNEADTPDNFQSRRPNTSFCFLDIRSPGLGDTAMYLCATSRPGGNNEQFFGPGTRLTVL.

This clone was observed once. The rearrangement joins TRBV28 to TRBJ2-1; D is perhaps TRBD1 (5 bases). CDR3 length: 18 amino acids. Germline V gene sequence: CDR1 MDHEN, CDR2 SYDVKM. V gave up 1 base and J gave up 5 bases, with 21 bases separating them. DNA of the CDR3: TGTGCCAGCAGTTTATCTCACGTACGGACATCAAGTAACAATGAGCAGTTCTTC. This codes for CASSLSHVRTSSNNEQFF.

V gene TRBV28 combines with J gene TRBJ2-3, with 10 positions matching TRBD1. The CDR3 covers 16 residues. Germline trimming cut 10 bases from V and 7 bases from J; bases unmatched to any gene: 17. Germline V lookup: CDR1 MDHEN, CDR2 SYDVKM. The CDR3 is CATYYTPGQGLHTQYF. Written as DNA, the CDR3 is TGTGCCACCTATTACACTCCGGGACAGGGGCTTCATACGCAGTATTTT.

V gene TRBV5-1 combines with J gene TRBJ2-5, with D uncertain. The CDR3 contains 12 residues. From germline, CDR1 is SGHRS and CDR2 YFSETQ. Deletions cut 2 bases from V and 1 base from J, with 3 bases between. Here the CDR3 reads CASSLPQETQYF. CDR3 sequence (DNA): TGCGCCAGCAGCTTACCCCAAGAGACCCAGTACTTC.

The chain is built from TRBV5-1 and TRBJ2-7, with D possibly being TRBD2 (6 bases). Trimming left V 2 bases short and J 5 bases short, with 17 bases between. The CDR3 covers 15 residues. From germline, CDR1 is SGHRS and CDR2 YFSETQ. The CDR3 DNA sequence: TGCGCCAGCAGCTTAGTTTTAGGGGCGGGAAACGAGCAGTACTTC. Residues: CASSLVLGAGNEQYF.

The table lists this clone with a count of one. The chain links TRBV6-6 to TRBJ2-7, with D possibly TRBD2 on 5 matching bases. The germline V gene encodes CDR1 MNHNY and CDR2 SVGAGI (reference sequence). The CDR3 is made up of 14 amino acids. V was shortened by 2 bases and J by 4 bases, with 12 bases between the two germline ends. The CDR3 loop is CASSYLSGMYEQYF. In DNA form, the CDR3 reads TGTGCCAGCAGTTACCTATCCGGGATGTACGAGCAGTACTTC.

V is TRBV7-9 and J is TRBJ2-1; D ambiguous. The germline V gene encodes CDR1 SEHNR and CDR2 FQNEAQ (reference sequence). CDR3 length: 10 amino acids. The V end lost 3 bases, the J end lost 10 bases, and 4 bases lay between the germline ends. CDR3 region: CASSFGEQFF. The CDR3 DNA reads as TGTGCCAGCAGCTTTGGGGAGCAGTTCTTC. The full variable domain, in which reference TRBV7-9 and TRBJ2-1 provide the parts outside the CDR3, is DTGVSQNPRHKITKRGQNVTFRCDPISEHNRLYWYRQTLGQGPEFLTYFQNEAQLEKSRLLSDRFSAERPKGSFSTLEIQRTEQGDSAMYLCASSFGEQFFGPGTRLTVL.

The chain employs TRBV28 and TRBJ2-1; no clear D gene. The V end lost 4 bases, the J end lost 7 bases, and 11 bases lay between the germline ends. This CDR3 region has 13 residues. Germline values: CDR1 MDHEN, CDR2 SYDVKM. CDR3 nucleotide sequence: TGTGCCAGCAGTTCCTCGACGTCGAATGAGCAGTTCTTC. This translates into CASSSSTSNEQFF. Combining the CDR3 with reference TRBV28 and TRBJ2-1 gives the whole variable domain DVKVTQSSRYLVKRTGEKVFLECVQDMDHENMFWYRQDPGLGLRLIYFSYDVKMKEKGDIPEGYSVSREKKERFSLILESASTNQTSMYLCASSSSTSNEQFFGPGTRLTVL.

This chain connects TRBV4-1 to TRBJ2-4, with D unclear. The CDR3 length is 13 residues. Germline lookup yields CDR1 MGHRA and CDR2 YSYEKL. Trimming shortened V by 0 bases and J by 8 bases, and 8 bases separated the two germline ends. CDR3 loop: CASSQDQPDIQYF. The CDR3 coding sequence is TGCGCCAGCAGCCAAGACCAGCCCGACATTCAGTACTTC.

The chain combines TRBV19 with TRBJ2-7; 11 nucleotides align to TRBD1. CDR1 and CDR2 from the germline V gene are LNHDA and SQIVND (reference sequence). The length of the CDR3 is 16 residues. V lost 7 bases, J lost 2 bases, and 10 bases stayed unmatched. CDR3 residues: CASKKVGGQGAYEQYF. In DNA form, the CDR3 reads TGTGCCAGTAAAAAAGTAGGGGGACAGGGGGCCTACGAGCAGTACTTC. Full variable domain (outside the CDR3, taken from reference TRBV19 and TRBJ2-7): DGGITQSPKYLFRKEGQNVTLSCEQNLNHDAMYWYRQDPGQGLRLIYYSQIVNDFQKGDIAEGYSVSREKKESFPLTVTSAQKNPTAFYLCASKKVGGQGAYEQYFGPGTRLTVT.

CDR3 in DNA: TGCGCCAGCAGCCCCTCTCAGAACGAGCAGTACTTC. Amino acid sequence: CASSPSQNEQYF. This chain joins TRBV5-1 and TRBJ2-7; D is uncertain. The CDR3 totals 12 residues. The V end lost 4 bases, the J end lost 5 bases, and 10 bases lay between the germline ends. Germline values: CDR1 SGHRS, CDR2 YFSETQ. The full variable domain, rest sourced from reference TRBV5-1 and TRBJ2-7, is KAGVTQTPRYLIKTRGQQVTLSCSPISGHRSVSWYQQTPGQGLQFLFEYFSETQRNKGNFPGRFSGRQFSNSRSEMNVSTLELGDSALYLCASSPSQNEQYFGPGTRLTVT.

The chain links TRBV4-1 to TRBJ1-1, with D unresolved. Germline V lookup: CDR1 MGHRA, CDR2 YSYEKL. Trimming cost V 3 bases and J 9 bases, with 14 bases left between them. The CDR3 is 13 residues long. The CDR3 coding sequence is TGCGCCAGCAGCCAGGCAACTCGGGCCAAAGCTTTCTTT. It translates to CASSQATRAKAFF.

To note about this clone: The sample holds other DNA sequences that translate to the same CDR3. This chain links TRBV7-9 with TRBJ2-7; D is unresolved. The germline V and J ends were trimmed by 1 base and 2 bases, with 3 bases remaining between them. The CDR3 totals 12 residues. Germline V CDR1 and CDR2: SEHNR, FQNEAQ (reference sequence). This CDR3 reads CASSLGTYEQYF. The CDR3 DNA is TGTGCCAGCAGCTTAGGGACCTACGAGCAGTACTTC.

The chain carries TRBV12-5 and TRBJ2-5; 7 bases are shared with TRBD2. Germline lookup yields CDR1 LGHNT and CDR2 FRNRAP. V was pared by 3 bases and J by 3 bases, with 13 bases of the junction left unmatched. The CDR3 is made up of 17 amino acids. The CDR3 loop reads CASGFISSGREKETQYF. The CDR3, as DNA: TGTGCTAGTGGTTTTATCTCAAGCGGGCGGGAGAAAGAGACCCAGTACTTC. Full variable domain (remainder filled in from reference TRBV12-5 and TRBJ2-5): DARVTQTPRHKVTEMGQEVTMRCQPILGHNTVFWYRQTMMQGLELLAYFRNRAPLDDSGMPKDRFSAEMPDATLATLKIQPSEPRDSAVYFCASGFISSGREKETQYFGPGTRLLVL.

V is TRBV6-5 and J is TRBJ1-4; 7 bases are a match to TRBD1. This CDR3 has 14 residues. Looked up from germline, CDR1 is MNHEY and CDR2 is SVGAGI. V was pared by 6 bases and J by 8 bases, with 9 bases of the junction left unmatched. CDR3 residues: CASSPGTDFEKLFF. The DNA of the CDR3 is TGTGCCAGCAGCCCCGGGACAGACTTCGAAAAACTGTTTTTT.

The V and J genes are TRBV5-6 and TRBJ2-3, with D perhaps being TRBD1 or TRBD2 (5 bases each). In germline, CDR1 is SGHDT, CDR2 YYEEEE. V lost 4 bases and J 4 bases, leaving 22 bases between the germline ends. The CDR3 is 17 residues long. The CDR3 here is CASSGQTSYRGPDTQYF. The CDR3 nucleotides are TGTGCCAGCAGCGGGCAGACATCCTACCGGGGCCCAGATACGCAGTATTTT. Based on the CDR3 plus reference TRBV5-6 and TRBJ2-3, the full variable domain is DAGVTQSPTHLIKTRGQQVTLRCSPKSGHDTVSWYQQALGQGPQFIFQYYEEEERQRGNFPDRFSGHQFPNYSSELNVNALLLGDSALYLCASSGQTSYRGPDTQYFGPGTRLTVL.

The chain couples TRBV23-1 to TRBJ1-5, with D unresolved. TRBV23-1 is annotated as an ORF whose role is uncertain. The CDR3 loop spans 14 amino acids. V dropped 8 bases and J dropped 6 bases, with 17 bases sitting between them. In DNA, the CDR3 is TGCGCCAGCGTATGCTGGGGTTTTTGTCAGCCCCAGCATTTT. This translates into CASVCWGFCQPQHF.

The chain's CDR3 is CASSYSRRTNEQFF. The CDR3 nucleotides are TGTGCCAGCAGTTACTCGAGACGAACAAATGAGCAGTTCTTC. The rearrangement uses TRBV6-5 and TRBJ2-1, with D unclear. Germline V gene data show CDR1 as MNHEY and CDR2 as SVGAGI. The CDR3 runs to 14 residues. The V and J ends lost 0 bases and 7 bases respectively, with 10 bases between them.

This clone occurred once. This chain uses TRBV5-1 with TRBJ2-3; D is ambiguous. V lost 10 bases to trimming and J lost 2 bases, with 11 bases between them. The V gene's germline CDR1 is SGHRS and CDR2 YFSETQ. This CDR3 spans 12 amino acids. CDR3 coding DNA: TGCGCCGTCAGGACGCACACAGATACGCAGTATTTT. Its protein product is CAVRTHTDTQYF.

This clone appeared once. The chain carries TRBV28 and TRBJ1-1, with D possibly TRBD1 on 5 matching bases. This CDR3 has 17 amino acids. V was shortened by 3 bases and J by 3 bases, with 20 bases between the two germline ends. Germline CDR1 and CDR2: MDHEN and SYDVKM. Written as DNA, the CDR3 is TGTGCCAGCAGTTTCGGGGGGTATGCGGGATTGGACACTGAAGCTTTCTTT. It is translated as CASSFGGYAGLDTEAFF. Based on the CDR3 plus reference TRBV28 and TRBJ1-1, the full variable domain is DVKVTQSSRYLVKRTGEKVFLECVQDMDHENMFWYRQDPGLGLRLIYFSYDVKMKEKGDIPEGYSVSREKKERFSLILESASTNQTSMYLCASSFGGYAGLDTEAFFGQGTRLTVV.

The CDR3 coding sequence is TGCGCCAGCAGCTTGGCCGGTCGCGAGCAGTACTTC. Its protein is CASSLAGREQYF. The chain couples TRBV5-1 to TRBJ2-7, with no clear D. Germline CDR1 and CDR2: SGHRS and YFSETQ. Trimming removed 0 bases from V and 6 bases from J, with 7 bases in between. The CDR3 is 12 residues long.

The chain combines TRBV5-1 with TRBJ1-6; 9 bases fit TRBD1. CDR3 length equals 16 residues. CDR1 and CDR2 from the germline V gene are SGHRS and YFSETQ. V shed 0 bases, J shed 10 bases, and the junction held 8 bases outside the gene matches. CDR3 sequence reads: CASSLGSTGGESPLHF. As DNA, the CDR3 is TGCGCCAGCAGCTTGGGATCGACAGGGGGAGAGTCACCCCTCCACTTT.

The gene calls are TRBV28 and TRBJ2-1, with 7 bases aligning to TRBD1. With V trimmed by 3 bases and J by 5 bases, 4 bases remained unmatched. The CDR3 covers 14 residues. Germline values: CDR1 MDHEN, CDR2 SYDVKM. The CDR3 DNA reads TGTGCCAGCAGTTTCATCACAGGGGACAATGAGCAGTTCTTC. It codes for CASSFITGDNEQFF.

This chain joins TRBV19 and TRBJ2-3; 8 bases are a match to TRBD2. V dropped 4 bases and J dropped 3; count of bases not matched to a gene: 9. The CDR3 extends over 16 amino acids. The germline gives CDR1 LNHDA, CDR2 SQIVND (reference sequence). The CDR3 loop reads CASSKPRASGTDTQYF. CDR3 coding DNA: TGTGCCAGTAGTAAGCCTCGGGCTAGCGGGACAGATACGCAGTATTTT.